The present TCR beta chain was sequenced within a study of shared clonotypes between healthy human individuals. Adult Caucasians living in Nashville, Tennessee made up all of the donors. CD4+ cells were split into CD45RA+ naive and CD45RA-negative memory subsets. Per germline, CDR1 SGHAT and CDR2 FQNNGV. The V end was cut by 3 bases, the J end by 9 bases, with 11 bases between. CDR3 length: 12 amino acids. Replicate PCRs for sorted subsets used approximately 190 ng DNA; this equaled around 29,000 T cell genomes. Only in-frame clones appear in the TCRdb table, and some are missing; sequencing was by immunoSEQ multiplex PCR. The sample records 500,000 to 550,000 clones, about 96% being singletons. Study-wide findings and caveats: A small donor pool kept down the genetic and exposure-history diversity that was represented.

On this clone itself: The antigen is not known.

V is TRBV11-2 and J is TRBJ2-5; no firm D call. The TCR comes from a woman younger than 45 in good health. The specimen sequenced was naive CD4+ T cells sorted from blood. Subset of the sample: CD45RA+ positively selected. DNA of the CDR3: TGTGCCAGCAGCTTGCCCCGGAACGCCCAGTACTTC. This gives the protein CASSLPRNAQYF.